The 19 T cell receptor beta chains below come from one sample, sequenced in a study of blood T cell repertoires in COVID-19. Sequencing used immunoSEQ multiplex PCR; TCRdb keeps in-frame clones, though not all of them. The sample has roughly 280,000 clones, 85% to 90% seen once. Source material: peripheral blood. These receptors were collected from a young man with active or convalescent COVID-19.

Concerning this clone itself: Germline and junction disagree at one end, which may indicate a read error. CDR3 protein: CASSEGGAYNEQFF. The CDR3 DNA reads as TGTGCCAGCAGCGAAGGGGGCGCTTACAATGAGCAGTTCTTC. The rearrangement links TRBV6-1 to TRBJ2-1, with 7 positions matching TRBD1. The CDR3 is 14 residues long. CDR1 and CDR2 from the germline V gene are MNHNS and SASEGT.

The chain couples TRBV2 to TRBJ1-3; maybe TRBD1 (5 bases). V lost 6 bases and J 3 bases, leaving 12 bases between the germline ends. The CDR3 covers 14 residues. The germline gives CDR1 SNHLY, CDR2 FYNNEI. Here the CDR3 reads CASSKEGYGNTIYF. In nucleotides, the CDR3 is TGTGCCAGCAGCAAGGAGGGGTATGGAAACACCATATATTTT.

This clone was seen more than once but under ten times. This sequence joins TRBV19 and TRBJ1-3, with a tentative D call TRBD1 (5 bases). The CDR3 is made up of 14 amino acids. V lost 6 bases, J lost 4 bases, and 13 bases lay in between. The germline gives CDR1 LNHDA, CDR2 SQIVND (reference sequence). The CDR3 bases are TGTGCCAGTAGGAATCCCAGGGTCGGAAACACCATATATTTT. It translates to CASRNPRVGNTIYF.

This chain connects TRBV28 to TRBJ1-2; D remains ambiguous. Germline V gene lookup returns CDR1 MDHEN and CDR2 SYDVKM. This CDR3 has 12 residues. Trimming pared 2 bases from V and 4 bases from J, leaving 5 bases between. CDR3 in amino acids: CASSLLSYGYTF. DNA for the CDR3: TGTGCCAGCAGTTTACTATCCTATGGCTACACCTTC.

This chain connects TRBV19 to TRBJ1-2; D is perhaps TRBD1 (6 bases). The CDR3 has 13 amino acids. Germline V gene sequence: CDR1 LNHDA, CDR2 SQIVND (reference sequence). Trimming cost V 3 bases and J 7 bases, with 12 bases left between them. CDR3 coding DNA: TGTGCCAGTAGTATCCATGGGGGCATTGGCTACACCTTC. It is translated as CASSIHGGIGYTF.

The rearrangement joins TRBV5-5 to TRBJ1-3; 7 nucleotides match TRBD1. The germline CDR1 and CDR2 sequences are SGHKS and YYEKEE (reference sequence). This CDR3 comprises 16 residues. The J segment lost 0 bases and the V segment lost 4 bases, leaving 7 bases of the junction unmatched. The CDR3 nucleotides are TGTGCCAGCAGCACACGACAGGGCCACTCTGGAAACACCATATATTTT. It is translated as CASSTRQGHSGNTIYF.

This CDR3 reads CASSNPTGVRQPQHF. The CDR3 DNA follows: TGTGCCAGCAGTAACCCAACAGGGGTCCGTCAGCCCCAGCATTTT. The chain recombines TRBV28 with TRBJ1-5; 7 bases map to TRBD1. Germline values: CDR1 MDHEN, CDR2 SYDVKM. Trimming took 5 bases from V and 6 from J; bases not matched to a gene: 10. The CDR3 spans 15 residues.

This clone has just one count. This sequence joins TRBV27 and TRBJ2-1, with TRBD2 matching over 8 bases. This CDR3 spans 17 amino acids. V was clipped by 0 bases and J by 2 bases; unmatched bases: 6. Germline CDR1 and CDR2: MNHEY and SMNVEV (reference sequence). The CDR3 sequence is CASSLSRTGLAYNEQFF. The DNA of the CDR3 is TGTGCCAGCAGTTTATCCCGAACGGGACTAGCCTACAATGAGCAGTTCTTC.

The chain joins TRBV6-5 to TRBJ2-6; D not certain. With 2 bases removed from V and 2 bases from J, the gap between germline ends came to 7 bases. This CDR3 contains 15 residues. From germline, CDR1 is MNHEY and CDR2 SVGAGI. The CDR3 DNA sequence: TGTGCCAGCAGTTACGCAGGTGCTGGGGCCAACGTCCTGACTTTC. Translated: CASSYAGAGANVLTF.

CDR3 in DNA: TGTGCCAGCAGCCCCGGTAGCCGGGACAAGAGGTTTTTT. It codes for CASSPGSRDKRFF. This chain joins TRBV7-8 and TRBJ1-4; perhaps TRBD1 as D (6 bases). V lost 5 bases and J lost 16, with 20 bases in between. CDR3 length: 13 residues. Germline V gives CDR1 SGHVS, CDR2 FQNEAQ.

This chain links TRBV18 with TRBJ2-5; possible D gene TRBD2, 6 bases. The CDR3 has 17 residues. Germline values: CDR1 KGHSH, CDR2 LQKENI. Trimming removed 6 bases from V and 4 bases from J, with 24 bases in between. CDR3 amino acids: CASSRGQTSGARETQYF. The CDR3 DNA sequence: TGTGCCAGCTCGCGGGGTCAAACCAGTGGGGCTCGAGAGACCCAGTACTTC.

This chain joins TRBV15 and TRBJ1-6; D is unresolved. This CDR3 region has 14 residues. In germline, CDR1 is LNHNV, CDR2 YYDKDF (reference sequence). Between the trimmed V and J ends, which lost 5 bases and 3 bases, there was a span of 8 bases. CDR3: CATSGHNYNSPLHF. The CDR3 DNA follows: TGTGCCACCAGCGGGCATAACTATAATTCACCCCTCCACTTT.

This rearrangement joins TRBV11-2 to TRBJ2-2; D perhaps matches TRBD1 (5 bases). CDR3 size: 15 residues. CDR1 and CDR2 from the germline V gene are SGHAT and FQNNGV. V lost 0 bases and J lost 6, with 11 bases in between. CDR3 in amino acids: CASSLEIGAPGELFF. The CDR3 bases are TGTGCCAGCAGCTTAGAAATAGGGGCGCCCGGGGAGCTGTTTTTT. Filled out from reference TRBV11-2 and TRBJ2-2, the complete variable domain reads EAGVAQSPRYKIIEKRQSVAFWCNPISGHATLYWYQQILGQGPKLLIQFQNNGVVDDSQLPKDRFSAERLKGVDSTLKIQPAKLEDSAVYLCASSLEIGAPGELFFGEGSRLTVL.

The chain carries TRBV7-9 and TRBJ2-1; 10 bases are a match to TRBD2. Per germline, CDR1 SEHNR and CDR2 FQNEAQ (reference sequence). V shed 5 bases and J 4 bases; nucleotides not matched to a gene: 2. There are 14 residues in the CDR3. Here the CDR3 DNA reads TGTGCCAGCAGCCCTAGCGGGAGTTACAATGAGCAGTTCTTC. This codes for CASSPSGSYNEQFF.

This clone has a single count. CDR3 in amino acids: CAWRITTSSDTQYF. In nucleotides, the CDR3 is TGTGCCTGGAGGATAACTACTAGTTCAGATACGCAGTATTTT. The chain carries TRBV30 and TRBJ2-3; maybe TRBD2 (5 bases). Germline V gene data show CDR1 as GTSNPN and CDR2 as SVGIG (reference sequence). V lost 3 bases and J 4 bases, leaving 14 bases between the germline ends. There are 14 residues in the CDR3.

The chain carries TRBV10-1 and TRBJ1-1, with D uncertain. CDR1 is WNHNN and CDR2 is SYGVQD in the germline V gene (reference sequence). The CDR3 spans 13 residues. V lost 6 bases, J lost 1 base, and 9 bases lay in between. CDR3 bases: TGCGCCAGCAGCTTCACAGAGAACACTGAAGCTTTCTTT. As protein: CASSFTENTEAFF.

The CDR3 loop reads CASSPHGSTSGTDTQYF. CDR3 nucleotide sequence: TGTGCCAGCAGCCCCCACGGCTCGACTAGCGGCACAGATACGCAGTATTTT. The rearrangement joins TRBV4-2 to TRBJ2-3; 8 nucleotides match TRBD2. The CDR3 is made up of 17 amino acids. The germline gives CDR1 LGHNA, CDR2 YNFKEQ. With V trimmed by 4 bases and J by 1 base, 10 bases remained unmatched.

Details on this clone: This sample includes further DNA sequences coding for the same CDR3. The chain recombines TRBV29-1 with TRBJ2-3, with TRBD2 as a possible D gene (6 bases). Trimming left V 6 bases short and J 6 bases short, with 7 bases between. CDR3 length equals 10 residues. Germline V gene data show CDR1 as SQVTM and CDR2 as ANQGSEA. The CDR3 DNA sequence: TGCAGCGTGGGACTTGATACGCAGTATTTT. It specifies CSVGLDTQYF.

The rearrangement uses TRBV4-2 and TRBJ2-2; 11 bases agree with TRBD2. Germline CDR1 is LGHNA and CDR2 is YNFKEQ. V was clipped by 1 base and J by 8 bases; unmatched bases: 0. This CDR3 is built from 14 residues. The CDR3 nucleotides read TGTGCCAGCAGCCAAGTAGCGGGAGGGGGGGAGCTGTTTTTT. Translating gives CASSQVAGGGELFF.